Each of the 20 T cell receptor beta chains below was sequenced from the same sample in a study of tumor-infiltrating lymphocytes in primary liver carcinoma (dated by TCRdb to about 2017). For sequencing, an Illumina HiSeq 2500 was employed. Starting from around 500 ng total RNA, TCRbeta-specific cDNA was produced by reverse transcription with a constant-region primer and ProtoScript II reverse transcriptase. The TCRbeta libraries were prepared through three rounds of nested multiplex PCR following a slightly modified ARM-PCR procedure. The first two PCR rounds used multiplex TRBV1-TRBV30 forward primers with a Cbeta reverse primer, each for 10 cycles. TCRdb reran the public reads through fastp at Q25 and MiXCR, keeping productive beta chains. Merged by CDR3 protein, the rows form single entries marked with the most common genes and DNA. Recorded for this sample are 300,000 to 400,000 distinct CDR3 sequences; roughly 61% of them occurred a single time. Of the sample, about 6.5% falls within the top ten clones.

Blood RNA was extracted from unsorted whole blood with TRIzol reagent; germline DNA came from the DNeasy Blood & Tissue kit. The source material was peripheral blood. The receptors come from a middle-aged man with primary liver carcinoma and hepatitis B virus infection.

This clonotype appeared a few times. The chain is built from TRBV5-1 and TRBJ1-4, with a weak D call TRBD1 (6 bases). This CDR3 comprises 16 residues. Trimming cost V 2 bases and J 3 bases, with 14 bases left between them. Germline values: CDR1 SGHRS, CDR2 YFSETQ. DNA for the CDR3: TGCGCCAGCAGCTTATTGAAGACAGGACCTAATGAAAAACTGTTTTTT. It translates to CASSLLKTGPNEKLFF.

This clonotype was seen just once. One junction end does not reproduce the germline sequence, and a read error may be involved. The chain has TRBV11-2 and TRBJ2-2; 13 nucleotides line up with TRBD2. The CDR3 extends over 17 amino acids. Germline V CDR1 and CDR2: SGHAT, FQNNGV. Here the CDR3 reads CATSFRTSGSWGGELFF. As DNA, the CDR3 is TGTGCCACCAGCTTCCGGACTAGCGGGAGTTGGGGCGGGGAGCTGTTTTTT.

This clonotype was detected only once. With a much larger clone just one base away, this may be a read error. V usage is TRBV6-2 or TRBV6-3 and J usage is TRBJ1-1, with D possibly matching TRBD1 (5 bases). Germline lookup yields CDR1 MNHEY and CDR2 SVGEGT. This CDR3 is 13 amino acids long. Here the CDR3 DNA reads TGTGCCAACAGTTACATGGGGGGCACTGAAGCTTTCTTT. This gives the protein CANSYMGGTEAFF.

Concerning this clonotype itself: A much larger clone lies one base from this, so it may be a read error. The CDR3 carries no conserved terminal phenylalanine or tryptophan, so it likely arises from a read error. The CDR3 region has the DNA TGCGCCAGCAGCCAAGGGGGATGGGGAGAGACCCAGTACTAC. As protein: CASSQGGWGETQYY. J is TRBJ2-5 and V is TRBV4-3; no reliable D call. The V end lost 1 base, the J end lost 4 bases, and 10 bases lay between the germline ends. The germline CDR1 and CDR2 sequences are LGHNA and YSLEER. The CDR3 extends over 14 amino acids.

Only a few counts were recorded for this clonotype. Given a much more abundant clone one base away, this may be a read error. The chain links TRBV6-1 to TRBJ2-2, with D perhaps given as TRBD1 or TRBD2 (5 bases each). The CDR3 spans 13 residues. Germline values: CDR1 MNHNS, CDR2 SASEGT. CDR3 in DNA: TGTGCCAGCAACGGAATAGGGACCGGGGAGCTGTCTTTT. This codes for CASNGIGTGELSF.

Turning to this clonotype: This sequence may be a read error, since a much larger clone differs from it by one base. This rearrangement joins TRBV6-1 to TRBJ2-7; maybe TRBD2 (5 bases). Trimming shortened V by 8 bases and J by 3 bases, and 20 bases separated the two germline ends. Germline CDR1 MNHNS, CDR2 SASEGT. CDR3 length: 15 residues. CDR3 protein: CASAPLLGGGYEQYF. CDR3 nucleotide sequence: TGTGCCAGCGCCCCACTCCTTGGAGGAGGCTACGAGCAGTACTTC.

V is TRBV11-2 and J is TRBJ2-3; the match to TRBD2 covers 9 bases. Per germline, CDR1 SGHAT and CDR2 FQNNGV. CDR3 size: 16 residues. The junction had 11 bases not matched to a gene; V was cut back by 5 bases and J by 5 bases. The CDR3: CASSMGLAGTGDTQYF. The CDR3 DNA reads TGTGCCAGCAGCATGGGGCTAGCGGGAACCGGAGATACGCAGTATTTT.

Turning to this clonotype: No conserved phenylalanine or tryptophan ends this CDR3, so it is likely a read error. The chain combines TRBV11-1 with TRBJ2-1, with D perhaps matching TRBD1 or TRBD2 (5 bases each). This CDR3 comprises 20 residues. In germline, CDR1 is SGHAT, CDR2 FQDESV (reference sequence). As DNA, the CDR3 is TGTGCTAGCAGCTCCCCTCAGGCAGTAGGTGCAGTCCCGGGGCACAATGAGCAGTTCTTA. Translated: CASSSPQAVGAVPGHNEQFL.

Notes on this clonotype: The junction does not match germline at one end; this may be a read error. This rearrangement joins TRBV11-1 to TRBJ2-5, with a tentative D call TRBD1 (5 bases). The CDR3 has 15 amino acids. Germline CDR1 is SGHAT and CDR2 is FQDESV (reference sequence). This CDR3 reads CGSSLAGIPQEIQYF. CDR3 DNA: TGTGGCAGCAGCTTAGCAGGGATCCCACAAGAGATCCAGTACTTC.

This clonotype was seen only once. This may be a read error, as it is one base from a much larger clone. The chain joins TRBV6-6 to TRBJ2-1, with D tentatively TRBD1 or TRBD2 (5 bases each). Germline values: CDR1 MNHNY, CDR2 SVGAGI (reference sequence). This CDR3 has 13 residues. The CDR3 DNA is TGTGCCAGCAGGAGGGGTGTTTACAATGAGCAGCTCTTC. This translates into CASRRGVYNEQLF.

Comments on this clonotype: It may be a read error: a sequence one base away is much more abundant. V and J are TRBV4-1 and TRBJ1-2; D gene ambiguous. V shed 0 bases and J shed 4 bases, with 18 bases lying between them. Germline V gene data show CDR1 as MGHRA and CDR2 as YSYEKL. This CDR3 spans 17 amino acids. The CDR3 loop reads CASSQEDQATLSYGYTF. CDR3 in DNA: TGCGCCAGCAGCCAAGAGGATCAGGCGACGCTAAGCTATGGCTACACCTTC.

Comment on this clonotype: Mismatch with germline at one junction end may stem from a read error. The chain combines TRBV7-9 with TRBJ1-1; D remains unclear. This CDR3 region has 13 residues. The germline gives CDR1 SEHNR, CDR2 FQNEAQ (reference sequence). The CDR3 nucleotides read TGTGCCAGCAGCCCTATAATGAACACTGAATCTTTCTTT. The encoded protein is CASSPIMNTESFF.

For this clonotype: A much larger clone is a single base away; this may be a read error. This chain connects TRBV12-3 or TRBV12-4 to TRBJ1-1; TRBD1 is a possible D gene (5 bases). Trimming stripped 3 bases from V and 6 bases from J, with 11 bases between. This CDR3 comprises 13 residues. The CDR3 DNA reads as TGTGCCAGCAGTTTTTCAGGGTCCCCTGAAGCTTTCTTT. Translation gives CASSFSGSPEAFF.

The chain is built from TRBV9 and TRBJ2-1; a possible D gene is TRBD1 (5 bases). There are 14 residues in the CDR3. Germline V CDR1 and CDR2: SGDLS, YYNGEE. Trimming pared 0 bases from V and 6 bases from J, leaving 10 bases between. The chain's CDR3 is CASSVDQGSNEQFF. CDR3 in DNA: TGTGCCAGCAGCGTAGATCAGGGCTCCAATGAGCAGTTCTTC.

Of note for this clonotype: Being one base from a much bigger clone, this may be a read error. V is TRBV10-1 and J is TRBJ2-3; possibly TRBD1 or TRBD2 for D (5 bases each). Germline CDR1 reads WNHNN; CDR2 reads SYGVQD (reference sequence). The CDR3 spans 16 residues. For the CDR3, the DNA is TGCGCCAACAGTGAGGCAGGGAGAACTAGCACAGATACGCAGTATTTT. Its translation is CANSEAGRTSTDTQYF.

This clonotype occurred a few times. CDR3 nucleotide sequence: TGTGCCAGCGGGCCGTACAGGGACACCTACAATGAGCAGTTCTTC. Residues: CASGPYRDTYNEQFF. The chain combines TRBV28 with TRBJ2-1; a weak D match, TRBD1 (6 bases). V lost 8 bases, J lost 2 bases, and 16 bases lay in between. The germline V gene has CDR1 MDHEN and CDR2 SYDVKM. The CDR3 has 15 amino acids.

This clonotype was detected ten times or more. The chain couples TRBV12-3 or TRBV12-4 to TRBJ2-7, with 7 bases matching TRBD2. The CDR3 loop spans 16 amino acids. The ends lost 1 base at V and 6 bases at J; junction bases unmatched: 12. For the CDR3, the DNA is TGTGCCAGCAGTTTAGGGCTACCGGGACTACAAGGCGAGCAGTACTTC. This encodes CASSLGLPGLQGEQYF.

This rearrangement joins TRBV5-4 to TRBJ1-1; D remains unclear. The ends were cut back, 0 bases at V and 3 bases at J, with 12 bases in the middle. The CDR3 covers 15 residues. Germline-derived CDR1 and CDR2 are SGHNT and YYREEE (reference sequence). CDR3: CASSLDPGVDTEAFF. The CDR3 region has the DNA TGTGCCAGCAGCTTGGATCCAGGAGTCGACACTGAAGCTTTCTTT.

Concerning this clonotype itself: The junction shows a germline mismatch at one end, possibly a read error. The gene calls are TRBV28 and TRBJ1-2; 7 positions match TRBD1. Germline assignment: CDR1 MDHEN and CDR2 SYDVKM. The CDR3 is 15 residues long. The CDR3, as DNA: TGTGCCAACAGTGAAACCGGGGACAGACCCAGGGACTACACCTTC. Encoded protein: CANSETGDRPRDYTF.

On this clonotype: Germline is not matched at one junction end, which may reflect a read error. The V and J genes are TRBV11-2 and TRBJ2-7; 9 nucleotides line up with TRBD2. Germline V lookup: CDR1 SGHAT, CDR2 FQNNGV. The CDR3 totals 14 residues. CDR3 sequence: CAISTRVAGAEQYF. CDR3 sequence (DNA): TGTGCCATCAGCACCAGAGTAGCGGGAGCCGAGCAGTACTTC.